This paragraph covers one TCR beta chain sequence. Method: immunoSEQ multiplex PCR; TCRdb's copy keeps in-frame clones and lacks some. The data contain 55,000 to 95,000 clones, about 92% of them singletons. The data belong to a study of T cell changes during pregnancy in multiple sclerosis. V was cut by 2 bases and J by 2 bases, with 9 bases left in between. CDR1 and CDR2 from the germline V gene are SGDLS and YYNGEE. The CDR3 runs 14 residues. Here the sequenced sample was peripheral blood, taken in the second trimester of pregnancy. The TCR originated in a female donor in good health, enrolled as a control in a pregnancy study. This chain connects TRBV9 to TRBJ2-3; no firm D call. Here the CDR3 reads CASSVLRNTDTQYF. The CDR3 DNA reads as TGTGCCAGCAGCGTTCTCAGAAACACAGATACGCAGTATTTT.